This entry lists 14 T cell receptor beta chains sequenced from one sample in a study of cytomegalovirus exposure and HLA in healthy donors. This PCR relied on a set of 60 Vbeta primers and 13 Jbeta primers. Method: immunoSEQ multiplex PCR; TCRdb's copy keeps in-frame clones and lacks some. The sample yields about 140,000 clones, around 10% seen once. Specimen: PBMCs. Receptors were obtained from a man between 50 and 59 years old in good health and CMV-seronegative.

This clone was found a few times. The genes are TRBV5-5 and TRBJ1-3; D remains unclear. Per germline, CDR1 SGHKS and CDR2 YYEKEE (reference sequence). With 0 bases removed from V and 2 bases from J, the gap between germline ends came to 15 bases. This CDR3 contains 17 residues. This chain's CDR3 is CASSLDFSVPPGNTIYF. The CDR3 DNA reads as TGTGCCAGCAGCTTGGATTTCTCCGTCCCCCCTGGAAACACCATATATTTT. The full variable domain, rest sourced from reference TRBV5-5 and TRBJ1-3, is DAGVTQSPTHLIKTRGQQVTLRCSPISGHKSVSWYQQVLGQGPQFIFQYYEKEERGRGNFPDRFSARQFPNYSSELNVNALLLGDSALYLCASSLDFSVPPGNTIYFGEGSWLTVV.

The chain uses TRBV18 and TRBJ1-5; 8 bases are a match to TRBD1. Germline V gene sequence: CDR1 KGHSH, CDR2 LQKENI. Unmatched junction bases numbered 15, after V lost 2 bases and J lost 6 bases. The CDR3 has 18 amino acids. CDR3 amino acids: CASSPSSRGPNGPQPQHF. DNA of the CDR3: TGTGCCAGCTCACCATCCTCCAGGGGGCCGAATGGGCCTCAGCCCCAGCATTTT.

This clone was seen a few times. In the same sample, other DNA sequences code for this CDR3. The CDR3 region is CASSLTGTGRTEAFF. The CDR3 nucleotides are TGTGCCAGCAGCTTGACCGGGACAGGGCGAACTGAAGCTTTCTTT. The rearrangement uses TRBV5-8 and TRBJ1-1; 9 nucleotides agree with TRBD1. The CDR3 is 15 amino acids. J gave up 5 bases and V 1 base, and 6 bases lay outside the gene matches. Germline V gene lookup returns CDR1 SGHTS and CDR2 YDEGEE.

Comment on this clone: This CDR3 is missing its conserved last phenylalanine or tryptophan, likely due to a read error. The CDR3 DNA reads TGTGCCAGCAGTGGGGACTCCATCTATGGCTACACCCTC. Residues: CASSGDSIYGYTL. The genes are TRBV28 and TRBJ1-2, with a weak D call TRBD1 (5 bases). CDR3 length: 13 amino acids. V was pared by 5 bases and J by 4 bases, with 11 bases between. Germline V gene sequence: CDR1 MDHEN, CDR2 SYDVKM.

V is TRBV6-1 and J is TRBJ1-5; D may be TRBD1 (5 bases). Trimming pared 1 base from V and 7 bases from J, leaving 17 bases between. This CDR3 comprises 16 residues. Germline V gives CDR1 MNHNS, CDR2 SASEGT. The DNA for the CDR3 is TGTGCCAGCAGTGAAGTCGACTGGGGCCCTCGGCAGCCCCAGCATTTT. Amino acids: CASSEVDWGPRQPQHF.

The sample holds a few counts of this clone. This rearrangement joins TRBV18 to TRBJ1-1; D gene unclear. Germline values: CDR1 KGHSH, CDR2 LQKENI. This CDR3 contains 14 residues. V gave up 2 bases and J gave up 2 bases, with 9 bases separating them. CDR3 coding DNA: TGTGCCAGCTCACCAGTGGGGAGAAACACTGAAGCTTTCTTT. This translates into CASSPVGRNTEAFF. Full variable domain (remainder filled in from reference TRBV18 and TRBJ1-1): NAGVMQNPRHLVRRRGQEARLRCSPMKGHSHVYWYRQLPEEGLKFMVYLQKENIIDESGMPKERFSAEFPKEGPSILRIQQVVRGDSAAYFCASSPVGRNTEAFFGQGTRLTVV.

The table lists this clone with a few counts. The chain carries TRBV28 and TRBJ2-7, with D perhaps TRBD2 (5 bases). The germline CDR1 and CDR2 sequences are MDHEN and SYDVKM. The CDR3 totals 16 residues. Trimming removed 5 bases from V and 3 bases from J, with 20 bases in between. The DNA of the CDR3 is TGTGCCAGCAGTCCCGCTGAAAAAAGCGGAAACTACGAGCAGTACTTC. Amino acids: CASSPAEKSGNYEQYF.

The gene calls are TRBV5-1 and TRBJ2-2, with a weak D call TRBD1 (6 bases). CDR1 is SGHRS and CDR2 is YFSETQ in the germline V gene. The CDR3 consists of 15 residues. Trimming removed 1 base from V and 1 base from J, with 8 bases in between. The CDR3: CASSLLRGNTGELFF. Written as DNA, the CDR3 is TGCGCCAGCAGCTTGCTCAGGGGGAACACCGGGGAGCTGTTTTTT.

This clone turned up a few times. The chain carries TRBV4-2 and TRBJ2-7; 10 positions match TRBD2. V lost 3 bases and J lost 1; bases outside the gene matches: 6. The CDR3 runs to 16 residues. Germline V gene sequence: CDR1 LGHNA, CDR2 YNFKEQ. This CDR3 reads CASSQEREGLSYEQYF. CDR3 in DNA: TGTGCCAGCAGCCAGGAGCGGGAGGGCCTGTCCTACGAGCAGTACTTC.

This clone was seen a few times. The CDR3 protein is CASSLGGSLSYEQYF. The DNA of the CDR3 is TGCGCCAGCAGCTTGGGTGGGAGCCTCTCCTACGAGCAGTACTTC. V gene TRBV5-1 combines with J gene TRBJ2-7, with TRBD2 as a possible D gene (5 bases). This CDR3 contains 15 residues. The V end was cut by 0 bases, the J end by 0 bases, with 10 bases between. Germline values: CDR1 SGHRS, CDR2 YFSETQ.

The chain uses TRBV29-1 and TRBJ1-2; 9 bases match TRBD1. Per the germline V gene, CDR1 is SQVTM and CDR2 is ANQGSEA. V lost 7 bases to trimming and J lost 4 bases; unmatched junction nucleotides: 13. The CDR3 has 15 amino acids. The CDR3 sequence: CSAGGQGTRGYGYTF. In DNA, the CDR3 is TGCAGCGCGGGCGGACAGGGGACTAGGGGCTATGGCTACACCTTC.

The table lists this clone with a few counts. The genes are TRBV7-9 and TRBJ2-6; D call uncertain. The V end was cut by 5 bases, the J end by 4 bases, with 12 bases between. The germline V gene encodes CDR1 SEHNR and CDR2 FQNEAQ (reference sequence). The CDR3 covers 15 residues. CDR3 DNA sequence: TGTGCCAGCAGCCCCACGAGAGCAGGGGCCAACGTCCTGACTTTC. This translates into CASSPTRAGANVLTF.

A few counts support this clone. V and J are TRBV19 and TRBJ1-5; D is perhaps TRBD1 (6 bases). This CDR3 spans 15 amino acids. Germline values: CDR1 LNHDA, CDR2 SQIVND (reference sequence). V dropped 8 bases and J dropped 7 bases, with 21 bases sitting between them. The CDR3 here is CASALGSQGGQPQHF. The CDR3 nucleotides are TGTGCCAGTGCTTTGGGTTCACAGGGTGGGCAGCCCCAGCATTTT.

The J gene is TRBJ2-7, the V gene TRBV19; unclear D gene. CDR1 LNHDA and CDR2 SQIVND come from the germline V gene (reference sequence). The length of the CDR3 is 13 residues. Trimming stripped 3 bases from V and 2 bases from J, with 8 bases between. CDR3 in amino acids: CASSIARTYEQYF. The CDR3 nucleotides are TGTGCCAGTAGTATCGCCAGGACCTACGAGCAGTACTTC. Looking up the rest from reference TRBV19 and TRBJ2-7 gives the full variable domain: DGGITQSPKYLFRKEGQNVTLSCEQNLNHDAMYWYRQDPGQGLRLIYYSQIVNDFQKGDIAEGYSVSREKKESFPLTVTSAQKNPTAFYLCASSIARTYEQYFGPGTRLTVT.